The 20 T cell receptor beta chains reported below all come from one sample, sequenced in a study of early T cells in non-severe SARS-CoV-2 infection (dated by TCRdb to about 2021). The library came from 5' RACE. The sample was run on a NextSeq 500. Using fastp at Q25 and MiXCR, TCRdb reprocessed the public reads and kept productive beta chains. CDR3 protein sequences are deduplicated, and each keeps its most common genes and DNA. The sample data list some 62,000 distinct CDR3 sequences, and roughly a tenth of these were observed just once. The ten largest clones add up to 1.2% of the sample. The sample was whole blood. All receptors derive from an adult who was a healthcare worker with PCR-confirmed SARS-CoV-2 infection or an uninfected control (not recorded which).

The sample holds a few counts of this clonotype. CDR3 coding DNA: TGCAGTGCTCATAGACAGGGAACTGAAGCTTTCTTT. Translating it yields CSAHRQGTEAFF. The gene calls are TRBV20-1 and TRBJ1-1; 7 bases are a match to TRBD1. In germline, CDR1 is DFQATT, CDR2 SNEGSKA (reference sequence). CDR3 length: 12 amino acids. J was trimmed by 5 bases and V by 5 bases; bases with no gene match: 5.

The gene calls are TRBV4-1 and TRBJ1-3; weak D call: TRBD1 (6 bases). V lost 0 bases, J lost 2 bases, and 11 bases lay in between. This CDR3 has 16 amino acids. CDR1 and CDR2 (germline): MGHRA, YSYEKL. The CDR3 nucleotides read TGCGCCAGCAGCCAAGAAGAACAGGGTCCTGGAAACACCATATATTTT. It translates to CASSQEEQGPGNTIYF.

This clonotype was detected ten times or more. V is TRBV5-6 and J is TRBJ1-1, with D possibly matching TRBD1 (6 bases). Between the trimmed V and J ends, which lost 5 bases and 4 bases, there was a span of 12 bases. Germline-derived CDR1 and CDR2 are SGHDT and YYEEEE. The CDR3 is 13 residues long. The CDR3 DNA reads TGTGCCAGCAGTTTTACAGGGCCCACTGAAGCTTTCTTT. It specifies CASSFTGPTEAFF.

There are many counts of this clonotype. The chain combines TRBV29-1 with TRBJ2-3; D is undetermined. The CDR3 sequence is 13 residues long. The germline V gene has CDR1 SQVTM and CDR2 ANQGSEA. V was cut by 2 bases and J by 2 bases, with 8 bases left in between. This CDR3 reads CSVEWVSTDTQYF. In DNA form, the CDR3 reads TGCAGCGTTGAATGGGTATCCACAGATACGCAGTATTTT.

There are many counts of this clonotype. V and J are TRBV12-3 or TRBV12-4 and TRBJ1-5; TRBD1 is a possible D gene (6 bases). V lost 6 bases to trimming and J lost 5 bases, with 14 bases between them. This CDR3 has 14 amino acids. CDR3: CASSPRQVDQPQHF. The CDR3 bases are TGTGCCAGCAGCCCGCGACAGGTTGATCAGCCCCAGCATTTT.

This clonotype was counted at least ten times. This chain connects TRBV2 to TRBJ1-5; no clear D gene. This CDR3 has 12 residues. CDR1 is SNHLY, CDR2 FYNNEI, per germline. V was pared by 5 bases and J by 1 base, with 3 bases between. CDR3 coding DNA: TGTGCCAGCAGTCGCAGCAATCAGCCCCAGCATTTT. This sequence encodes CASSRSNQPQHF.

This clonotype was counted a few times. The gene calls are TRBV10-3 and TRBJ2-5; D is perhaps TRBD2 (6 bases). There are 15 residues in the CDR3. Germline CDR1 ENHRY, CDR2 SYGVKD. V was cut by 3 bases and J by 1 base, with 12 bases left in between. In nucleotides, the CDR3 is TGTGCCATCAGTGACAGGGACTTGCGCCAAGAGACCCAGTACTTC. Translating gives CAISDRDLRQETQYF.

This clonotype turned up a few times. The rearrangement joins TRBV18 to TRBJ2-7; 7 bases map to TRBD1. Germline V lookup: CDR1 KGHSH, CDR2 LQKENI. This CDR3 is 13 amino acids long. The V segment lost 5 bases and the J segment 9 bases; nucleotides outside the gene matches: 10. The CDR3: CASSERQGRWQYV. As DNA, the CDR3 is TGTGCCAGCTCAGAAAGACAGGGCCGATGGCAGTACGTC.

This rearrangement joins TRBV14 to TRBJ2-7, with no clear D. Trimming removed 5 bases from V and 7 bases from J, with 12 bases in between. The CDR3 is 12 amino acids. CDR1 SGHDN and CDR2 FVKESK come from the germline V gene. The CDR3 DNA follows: TGTGCCAGCAGCTTAGGATCGGGTGAGCAGTACGTC. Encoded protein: CASSLGSGEQYV.

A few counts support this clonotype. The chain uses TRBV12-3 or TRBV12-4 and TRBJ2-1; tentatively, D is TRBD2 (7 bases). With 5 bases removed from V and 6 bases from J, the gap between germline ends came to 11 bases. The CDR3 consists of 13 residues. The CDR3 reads CASSRGGRNEQFF. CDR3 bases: TGTGCCAGCAGTAGGGGGGGCCGCAATGAGCAGTTCTTC.

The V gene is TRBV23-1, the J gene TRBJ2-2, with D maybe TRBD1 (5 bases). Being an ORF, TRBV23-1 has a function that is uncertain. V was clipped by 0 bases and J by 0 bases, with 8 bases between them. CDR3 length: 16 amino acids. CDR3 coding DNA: TGCGCCAGCAGTCAATCGCAGGGAACGAACACCGGGGAGCTGTTTTTT. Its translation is CASSQSQGTNTGELFF.

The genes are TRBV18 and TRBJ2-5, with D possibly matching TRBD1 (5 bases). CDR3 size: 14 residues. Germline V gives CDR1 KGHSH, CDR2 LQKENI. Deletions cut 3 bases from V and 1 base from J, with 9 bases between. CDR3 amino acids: CASSPMDIQETQYF. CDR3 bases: TGTGCCAGCTCACCCATGGACATCCAAGAGACCCAGTACTTC.

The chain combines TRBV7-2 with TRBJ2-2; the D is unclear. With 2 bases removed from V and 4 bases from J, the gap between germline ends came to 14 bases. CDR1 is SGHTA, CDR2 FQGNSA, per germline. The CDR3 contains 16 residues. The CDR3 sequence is CASSLMTHRRTGELFF. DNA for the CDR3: TGTGCCAGCAGCTTAATGACACATAGGCGCACCGGGGAGCTGTTTTTT.

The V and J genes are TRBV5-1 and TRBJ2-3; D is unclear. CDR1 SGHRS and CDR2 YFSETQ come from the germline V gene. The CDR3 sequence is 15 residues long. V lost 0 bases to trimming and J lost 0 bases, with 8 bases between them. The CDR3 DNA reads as TGCGCCAGCAGCTTGGGCTGGGATAGCACAGATACGCAGTATTTT. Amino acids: CASSLGWDSTDTQYF.

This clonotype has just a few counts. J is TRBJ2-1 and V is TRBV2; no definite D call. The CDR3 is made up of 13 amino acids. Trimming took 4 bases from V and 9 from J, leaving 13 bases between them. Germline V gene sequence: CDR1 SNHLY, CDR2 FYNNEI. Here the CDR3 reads CASSVRPASEQFF. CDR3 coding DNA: TGTGCCAGCAGTGTAAGACCAGCCAGTGAGCAGTTCTTC.

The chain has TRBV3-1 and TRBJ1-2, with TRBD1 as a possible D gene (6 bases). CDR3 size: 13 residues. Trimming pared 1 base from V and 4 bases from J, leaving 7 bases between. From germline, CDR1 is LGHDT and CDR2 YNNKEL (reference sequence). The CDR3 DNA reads TGTGCCAGCAGCCAAGCCAGGGGCTATGGCTACACCTTC. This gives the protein CASSQARGYGYTF.

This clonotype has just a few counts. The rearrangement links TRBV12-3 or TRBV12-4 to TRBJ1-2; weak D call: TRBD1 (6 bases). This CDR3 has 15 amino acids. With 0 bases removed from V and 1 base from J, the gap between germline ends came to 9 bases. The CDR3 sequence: CASSLAQGLNYGYTF. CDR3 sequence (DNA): TGTGCCAGCAGTTTAGCGCAGGGGCTTAACTATGGCTACACCTTC.

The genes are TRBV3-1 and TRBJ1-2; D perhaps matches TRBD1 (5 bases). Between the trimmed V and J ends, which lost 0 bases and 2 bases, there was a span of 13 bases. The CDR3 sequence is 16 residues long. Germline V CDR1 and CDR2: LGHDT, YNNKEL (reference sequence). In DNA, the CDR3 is TGTGCCAGCAGCCAAGAACTCGGGGCCACGAACTATGGCTACACCTTC. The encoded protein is CASSQELGATNYGYTF.

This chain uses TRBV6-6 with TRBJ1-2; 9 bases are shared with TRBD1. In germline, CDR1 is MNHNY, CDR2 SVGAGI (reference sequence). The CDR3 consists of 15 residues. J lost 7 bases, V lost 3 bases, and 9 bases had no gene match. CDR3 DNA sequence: TGTGCCAGCAGTTATGCCGGGACAGGGTATTCTGGCTACACCTTC. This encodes CASSYAGTGYSGYTF.

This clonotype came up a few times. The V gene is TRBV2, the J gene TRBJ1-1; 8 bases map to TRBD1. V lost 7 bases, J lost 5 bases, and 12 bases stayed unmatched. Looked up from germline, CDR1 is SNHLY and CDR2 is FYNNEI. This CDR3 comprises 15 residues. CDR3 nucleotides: TGTGCCAGCACTATTCCGGGACAGGCGGGTACTGAAGCTTTCTTT. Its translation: CASTIPGQAGTEAFF.